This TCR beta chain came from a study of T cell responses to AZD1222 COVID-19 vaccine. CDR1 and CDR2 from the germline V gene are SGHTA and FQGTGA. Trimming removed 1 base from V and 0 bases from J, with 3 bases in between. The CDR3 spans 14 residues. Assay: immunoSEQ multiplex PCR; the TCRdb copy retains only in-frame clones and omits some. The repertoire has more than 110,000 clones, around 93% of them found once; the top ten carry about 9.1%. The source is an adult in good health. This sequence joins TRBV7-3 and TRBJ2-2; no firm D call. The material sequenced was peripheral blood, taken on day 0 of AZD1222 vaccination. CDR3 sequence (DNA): TGTGCCAGCAGCTTAAGCACGAACACCGGGGAGCTGTTTTTT. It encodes CASSLSTNTGELFF.